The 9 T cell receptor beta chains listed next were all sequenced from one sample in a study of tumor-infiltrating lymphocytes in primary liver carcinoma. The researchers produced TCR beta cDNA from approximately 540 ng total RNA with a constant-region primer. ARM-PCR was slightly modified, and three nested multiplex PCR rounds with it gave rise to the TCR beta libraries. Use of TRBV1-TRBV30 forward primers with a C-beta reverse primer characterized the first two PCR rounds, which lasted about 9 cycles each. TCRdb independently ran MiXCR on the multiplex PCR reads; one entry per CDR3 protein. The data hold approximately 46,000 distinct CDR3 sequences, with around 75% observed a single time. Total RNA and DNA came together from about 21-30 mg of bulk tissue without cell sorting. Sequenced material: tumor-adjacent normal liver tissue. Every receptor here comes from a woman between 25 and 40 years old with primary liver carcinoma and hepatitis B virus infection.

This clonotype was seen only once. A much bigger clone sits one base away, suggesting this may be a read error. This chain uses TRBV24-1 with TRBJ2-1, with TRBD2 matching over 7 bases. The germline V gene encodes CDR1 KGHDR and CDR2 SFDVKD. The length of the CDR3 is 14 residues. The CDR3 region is CATSGLDSYNERFF. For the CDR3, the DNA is TGTGCCACCAGCGGACTAGACTCCTACAATGAGCGGTTCTTC.

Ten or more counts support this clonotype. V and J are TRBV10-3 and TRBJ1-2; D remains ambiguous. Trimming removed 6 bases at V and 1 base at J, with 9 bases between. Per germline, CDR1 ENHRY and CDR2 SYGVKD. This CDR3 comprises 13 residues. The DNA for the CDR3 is TGTGCCATCAGCCCGATTGATAACTATGGCTACACCTTC. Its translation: CAISPIDNYGYTF.

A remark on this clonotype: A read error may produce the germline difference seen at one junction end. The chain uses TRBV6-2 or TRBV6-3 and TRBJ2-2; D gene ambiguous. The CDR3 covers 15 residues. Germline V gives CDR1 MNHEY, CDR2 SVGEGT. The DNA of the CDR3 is TGTGCCACCTCGGCGACTGGGAAAAACATCGGGGAGCTGTTTTTT. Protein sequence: CATSATGKNIGELFF.

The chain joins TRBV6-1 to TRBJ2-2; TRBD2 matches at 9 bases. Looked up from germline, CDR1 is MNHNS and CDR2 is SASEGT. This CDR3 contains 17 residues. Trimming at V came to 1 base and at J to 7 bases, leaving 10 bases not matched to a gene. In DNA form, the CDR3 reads TGTGCCAGCAGTGAAGTGGTGGCGGGAGGGCCCATCGGGGAGCTGTTTTTT. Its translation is CASSEVVAGGPIGELFF.

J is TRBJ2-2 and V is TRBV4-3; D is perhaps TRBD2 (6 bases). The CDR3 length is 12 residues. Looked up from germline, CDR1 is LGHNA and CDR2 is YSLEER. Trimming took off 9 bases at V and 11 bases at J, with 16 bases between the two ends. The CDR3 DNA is TGCGCCAGGGGACTTGGCATCGGAGAGCTGTTTTTT. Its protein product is CARGLGIGELFF.

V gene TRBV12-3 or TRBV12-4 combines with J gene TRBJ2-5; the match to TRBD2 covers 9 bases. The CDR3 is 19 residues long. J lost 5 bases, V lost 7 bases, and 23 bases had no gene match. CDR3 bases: TGTGCCAGCACCTTGTTAAGGCCGGGACTAGCTGGTGACGGCGAGACCCAGTACTTC. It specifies CASTLLRPGLAGDGETQYF.

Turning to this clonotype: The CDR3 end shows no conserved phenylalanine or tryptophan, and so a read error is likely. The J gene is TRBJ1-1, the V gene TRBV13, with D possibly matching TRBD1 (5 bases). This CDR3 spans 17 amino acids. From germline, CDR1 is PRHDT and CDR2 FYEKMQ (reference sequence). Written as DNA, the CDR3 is TGTACCAGCAGCTTAGGAGGGTTTGATATTGGGGGCACTGAAGCTTTCTCT. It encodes CTSSLGGFDIGGTEAFS.

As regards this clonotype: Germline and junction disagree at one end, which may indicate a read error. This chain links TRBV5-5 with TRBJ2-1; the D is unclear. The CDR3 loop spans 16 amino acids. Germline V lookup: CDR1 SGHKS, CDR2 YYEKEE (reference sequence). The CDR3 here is CTSSLTAPEITNEQFF. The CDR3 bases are TGTACCAGCAGCCTCACCGCTCCCGAGATAACCAATGAGCAGTTCTTT.

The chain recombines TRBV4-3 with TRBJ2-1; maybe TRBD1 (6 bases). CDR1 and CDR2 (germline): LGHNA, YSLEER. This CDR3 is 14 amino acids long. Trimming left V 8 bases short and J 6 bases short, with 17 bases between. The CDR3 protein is CASDHTGLVNEQFF. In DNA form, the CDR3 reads TGCGCCAGCGACCACACAGGGTTGGTCAATGAGCAGTTCTTC.